What follows is one T cell receptor beta chain and its context. This sample is part of a study of OX40 agonist ivuxolimab in advanced cancers. Sequencing was performed with immunoSEQ multiplex PCR; in TCRdb, only in-frame clones are kept and a portion is missing. The sample includes about 58,000 clones, around 84% seen only once; the top ten take 0.85% to 1%. Germline assignment: CDR1 SEHNR and CDR2 FQNEAQ (reference sequence). Trimming stripped 0 bases from V and 2 bases from J, with 14 bases between. The CDR3 has 17 amino acids. The receptor was isolated from an adult with an advanced solid tumor such as melanoma, head and neck, liver or kidney cancer. The source material was CD4+ or CD8+ T cells sorted from blood, sampled in a trial of the OX40 agonist ivuxolimab. This chain links TRBV7-9 with TRBJ2-1; perhaps TRBD2 as D (6 bases). The CDR3 region is CASSLAKGLPPYNEQFF. The CDR3 DNA follows: TGTGCCAGCAGCTTAGCGAAGGGACTCCCCCCCTACAATGAGCAGTTCTTC.